This T cell receptor beta chain was retrieved from a study of blood T cell repertoires in COVID-19. Study overall: From T cells, B-cell-depleted T cells, or PBMCs came the material, which was cDNA or gDNA.

Authors' data handling: Amplification of reference gene primers was used by the study to estimate nucleated cell counts. The protocol was immunoSEQ multiplex PCR, while the TCRdb copy is restricted to in-frame clones and leaves out a portion. V, J and clone size are taken as reported in that table, and D and trimming were inferred from the DNA itself. Among roughly 300,000 clones listed, approximately 89% were seen once. Patients at the Seattle site were enrolled during active infection and followed longitudinally. This CDR3 is built from 16 residues. Per germline, CDR1 MNHEY and CDR2 SMNVEV (reference sequence). V shed 3 bases and J shed 8 bases, with 19 bases lying between them.

Sequencing used peripheral blood. This sequence originates from a woman aged 25-40 years with COVID-19, enrolled during active disease. V and J are TRBV27 and TRBJ1-4; D gene ambiguous. The DNA of the CDR3 is TGTGCCAGCAGTTTGAGTCCAGGCCTTTCTTGGGAAAAACTGTTTTTT. Residues: CASSLSPGLSWEKLFF.